These 18 T cell receptor beta chains were sequenced from one sample in a study of OX40 agonist ivuxolimab in advanced cancers. The data were produced by immunoSEQ multiplex PCR, yet TCRdb's version contains in-frame clones alone and is incomplete. Seen here are more than 60,000 clones, 84% observed once, and the top ten hold more than 25%. The starting material was CD4+ or CD8+ T cells sorted from blood, obtained in a trial of the OX40 agonist ivuxolimab. These receptors came from an adult with an advanced solid tumor such as melanoma, head and neck, liver or kidney cancer.

CDR3 coding DNA: TGTGCCAGCAGCGTTACTAGCGGGGCTAGCACAGATACGCAGTATTTT. As protein: CASSVTSGASTDTQYF. The chain employs TRBV9 and TRBJ2-3; 10 nucleotides align to TRBD2. This CDR3 region has 16 residues. Germline values: CDR1 SGDLS, CDR2 YYNGEE. J lost 0 bases, V lost 2 bases, and 3 bases had no gene match.

This clone has more than one count but fewer than ten. The chain employs TRBV7-6 and TRBJ2-3; TRBD1 matches 10 bases. There are 16 residues in the CDR3. V gave up 5 bases and J gave up 0 bases; unmatched junction bases: 5. In germline, CDR1 is SGHVS, CDR2 FNYEAQ. CDR3 nucleotide sequence: TGTGCCAGCAGCCCCCGACAGGGGGCGAGCACAGATACGCAGTATTTT. This sequence encodes CASSPRQGASTDTQYF.

CDR3 residues: CASSPKTVIQSSQPQHF. The CDR3 DNA is TGTGCCAGTAGTCCAAAGACAGTGATCCAATCGAGTCAGCCCCAGCATTTT. The rearrangement links TRBV19 to TRBJ1-5; D perhaps matches TRBD1 (5 bases). V gave up 5 bases and J gave up 6 bases, with 23 bases separating them. Germline CDR1 is LNHDA and CDR2 is SQIVND (reference sequence). This CDR3 is 17 amino acids long.

The chain has TRBV5-6 and TRBJ2-1; 9 bases are a match to TRBD2. J gave up 9 bases and V 0 bases, and 7 bases lay outside the gene matches. This CDR3 has 15 amino acids. CDR1 is SGHDT and CDR2 is YYEEEE in the germline V gene. In nucleotides, the CDR3 is TGTGCCAGCAGCTTGGCTAGCGGGGCCAGCAGTGAGCAGTTCTTC. This encodes CASSLASGASSEQFF.

This chain links TRBV5-4 with TRBJ2-5; D is unclear. The J call may be mistaken, given a closer DNA end match to TRBJ2-7. The CDR3 extends over 13 amino acids. Germline V gives CDR1 SGHNT, CDR2 YYREEE (reference sequence). For the CDR3, the DNA is TGTGCCAGCAGCGTCGACGCTACCTACGAGCAGTACTTC. It specifies CASSVDATYEQYF.

The rearrangement links TRBV6-5 to TRBJ2-1, with TRBD2 matching 7 bases. Germline V gene lookup returns CDR1 MNHEY and CDR2 SVGAGI. The length of the CDR3 is 15 residues. The V and J ends lost 4 bases and 10 bases, in that order; junction bases with no gene match: 13. The CDR3 here is CASSWTWREKGEQFF. CDR3 nucleotide sequence: TGTGCCAGCAGTTGGACTTGGCGGGAGAAAGGAGAGCAGTTCTTC.

The rearrangement links TRBV15 to TRBJ2-5; D gene ambiguous. Germline V gene lookup returns CDR1 LNHNV and CDR2 YYDKDF (reference sequence). V was trimmed by 1 base and J by 1 base, leaving 10 bases between them. The CDR3 runs to 15 residues. CDR3 DNA: TGTGCCACCAGCAGAGGAAGGCTACTCCAAGAGACCCAGTACTTC. Translated, it gives CATSRGRLLQETQYF.

This clone was counted only a few times. The chain uses TRBV28 and TRBJ1-3; D is ambiguous. V was trimmed by 7 bases and J by 7 bases, leaving 5 bases between them. The CDR3 loop spans 10 amino acids. Germline V gene sequence: CDR1 MDHEN, CDR2 SYDVKM. The CDR3 region has the DNA TGTGCCAGCAAGAGGAACACCATATATTTT. It encodes CASKRNTIYF.

The J gene is TRBJ2-5, the V gene TRBV7-2, with 13 bases fitting TRBD2. In germline, CDR1 is SGHTA, CDR2 FQGNSA. V shed 3 bases, J shed 9 bases, and the junction held 16 bases outside the gene matches. This CDR3 is 18 amino acids long. This chain's CDR3 is CASSFKGPTSGGSTPQYF. CDR3 nucleotide sequence: TGTGCCAGCAGCTTTAAAGGACCGACTAGCGGGGGGTCCACACCCCAGTACTTC. Together with reference TRBV7-2 and TRBJ2-5, the CDR3 gives the full variable domain: GAGVSQSPSNKVTEKGKDVELRCDPISGHTALYWYRQSLGQGLEFLIYFQGNSAPDKSGLPSDRFSAERTGGSVSTLTIQRTQQEDSAVYLCASSFKGPTSGGSTPQYFGPGTRLLVL.

The chain recombines TRBV19 with TRBJ1-1; D gene ambiguous. The germline CDR1 and CDR2 sequences are LNHDA and SQIVND (reference sequence). The CDR3 runs 13 residues. Trimming shortened V by 0 bases and J by 10 bases, and 12 bases separated the two germline ends. CDR3 amino acids: CASSIERLGRAFF. The CDR3 DNA sequence: TGTGCCAGTAGTATAGAACGCCTAGGTCGAGCTTTCTTT.

The chain couples TRBV5-1 to TRBJ2-1, with D unclear. The CDR3 has 15 amino acids. Germline-derived CDR1 and CDR2 are SGHRS and YFSETQ. Trimming shortened V by 4 bases and J by 4 bases, and 15 bases separated the two germline ends. Here the CDR3 reads CASSLRAPGYNEQFF. The CDR3 DNA sequence: TGCGCCAGCAGCCTCCGGGCCCCTGGTTACAATGAGCAGTTCTTC.

The genes are TRBV19 and TRBJ1-6; D perhaps matches TRBD1 (5 bases). CDR1 is LNHDA, CDR2 SQIVND, per germline (reference sequence). The CDR3 is 17 residues long. V gave up 5 bases and J gave up 6 bases, with 20 bases separating them. CDR3 sequence reads: CASSLPGRQRTNSPLHF. CDR3 coding DNA: TGTGCCAGTAGTCTCCCGGGCCGACAGCGGACTAATTCACCCCTCCACTTT.

The chain couples TRBV6-1 to TRBJ2-5; 7 nucleotides align to TRBD2. The last part of the DNA fits TRBJ2-7 better; the J call may be wrong. The CDR3 has 13 amino acids. The V gene's germline CDR1 is MNHNS and CDR2 SASEGT. The CDR3 here is CASRTGTNYEQYF. The DNA of the CDR3 is TGTGCCAGCAGGACCGGGACTAATTACGAGCAGTACTTC.

This chain joins TRBV9 and TRBJ2-3; 7 nucleotides line up with TRBD2. The CDR3 covers 13 residues. The ends lost 2 bases at V and 5 bases at J; junction bases unmatched: 2. CDR1 and CDR2 (germline): SGDLS, YYNGEE. The chain's CDR3 is CASSVVAGDTQYF. The DNA of the CDR3 is TGTGCCAGCAGCGTTGTAGCGGGAGATACGCAGTATTTT. The variable domain in full, with the rest retrieved from reference TRBV9 and TRBJ2-3, is DSGVTQTPKHLITATGQRVTLRCSPRSGDLSVYWYQQSLDQGLQFLIQYYNGEERAKGNILERFSAQQFPDLHSELNLSSLELGDSALYFCASSVVAGDTQYFGPGTRLTVL.

The chain uses TRBV27 and TRBJ1-6; D may be TRBD1 (6 bases). Germline V gene sequence: CDR1 MNHEY, CDR2 SMNVEV (reference sequence). V lost 3 bases and J 10 bases, leaving 10 bases between the germline ends. The CDR3 loop spans 13 amino acids. CDR3 DNA sequence: TGTGCCAGCAGTTTCGGGGGCCGATCACCCCTCCACTTT. Encoded protein: CASSFGGRSPLHF.

This rearrangement joins TRBV7-9 to TRBJ1-1, with no clear D. The V gene's germline CDR1 is SEHNR and CDR2 FQNEAQ (reference sequence). This CDR3 comprises 11 residues. Trimming removed 5 bases from V and 5 bases from J, with 6 bases in between. The CDR3: CASSEGTEAFF. CDR3 nucleotides: TGTGCCAGCAGCGAAGGGACTGAAGCTTTCTTT. The full variable domain, its missing parts supplied by reference TRBV7-9 and TRBJ1-1, is DTGVSQNPRHKITKRGQNVTFRCDPISEHNRLYWYRQTLGQGPEFLTYFQNEAQLEKSRLLSDRFSAERPKGSFSTLEIQRTEQGDSAMYLCASSEGTEAFFGQGTRLTVV.

The chain has TRBV28 and TRBJ1-1, with a possible D match to TRBD1 (5 bases). Germline V gene data show CDR1 as MDHEN and CDR2 as SYDVKM. The CDR3 covers 14 residues. V lost 6 bases to trimming and J lost 3 bases, with 14 bases between them. In nucleotides, the CDR3 is TGTGCCAGCAGAACGGCCAGGGCGGACACTGAAGCTTTCTTT. This translates into CASRTARADTEAFF.

This sequence joins TRBV5-1 and TRBJ1-4; D gene unclear. V lost 5 bases and J lost 5, with 10 bases in between. Looked up from germline, CDR1 is SGHRS and CDR2 is YFSETQ. This CDR3 is built from 13 residues. This CDR3 is CASSITGNEKLFF. The CDR3 nucleotides read TGCGCCAGCAGTATAACGGGAAATGAAAAACTGTTTTTT.